This TCR beta chain was documented in a study of shared clonotypes between healthy human individuals. Measured with immunoSEQ multiplex PCR; TCRdb has only the in-frame clones, and not every one. There are fewer than 3 million clones in the sample; around 90% occur only once, and 0.3% to 0.4% lies in the top ten. Germline CDR1 reads SGHTA; CDR2 reads FQGTGA. Trimming shortened V by 5 bases and J by 4 bases, and 14 bases separated the two germline ends. The CDR3 totals 14 residues. This sequence originates from a man aged 18 to 30 in good health. Some clones in this sample may be carry-over from other donors' samples. What was sequenced was naive CD4+ T cells from PBMCs. Subset reported: CD45RA+ positively selected. This sequence joins TRBV7-3 and TRBJ1-1; D remains ambiguous. The CDR3 DNA reads as TGTGCCAGCAGCCAAGGGCCAAGAAGCACTGAAGCTTTCTTT. Amino acids: CASSQGPRSTEAFF.